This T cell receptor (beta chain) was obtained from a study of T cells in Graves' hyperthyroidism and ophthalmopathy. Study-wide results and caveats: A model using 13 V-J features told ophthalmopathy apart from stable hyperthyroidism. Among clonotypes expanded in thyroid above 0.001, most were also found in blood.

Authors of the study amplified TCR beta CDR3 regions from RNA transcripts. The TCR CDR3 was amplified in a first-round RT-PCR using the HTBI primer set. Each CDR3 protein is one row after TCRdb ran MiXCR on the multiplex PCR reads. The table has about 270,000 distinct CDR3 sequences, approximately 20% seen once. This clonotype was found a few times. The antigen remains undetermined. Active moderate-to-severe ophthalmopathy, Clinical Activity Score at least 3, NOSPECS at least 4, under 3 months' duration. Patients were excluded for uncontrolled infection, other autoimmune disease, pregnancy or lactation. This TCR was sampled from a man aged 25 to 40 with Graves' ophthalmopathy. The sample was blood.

DNA for the CDR3: TGTGCCTGGAGCCAACACCTGACAGGGAGGGACTATGGCTACACCTTC. Amino acids: CAWSQHLTGRDYGYTF. This chain links TRBV30 with TRBJ1-2, with 7 bases identical to TRBD1. This CDR3 has 16 amino acids. From germline, CDR1 is GTSNPN and CDR2 SVGIG (reference sequence). Trimming removed 3 bases from V and 3 bases from J; junction bases left unmatched: 13.